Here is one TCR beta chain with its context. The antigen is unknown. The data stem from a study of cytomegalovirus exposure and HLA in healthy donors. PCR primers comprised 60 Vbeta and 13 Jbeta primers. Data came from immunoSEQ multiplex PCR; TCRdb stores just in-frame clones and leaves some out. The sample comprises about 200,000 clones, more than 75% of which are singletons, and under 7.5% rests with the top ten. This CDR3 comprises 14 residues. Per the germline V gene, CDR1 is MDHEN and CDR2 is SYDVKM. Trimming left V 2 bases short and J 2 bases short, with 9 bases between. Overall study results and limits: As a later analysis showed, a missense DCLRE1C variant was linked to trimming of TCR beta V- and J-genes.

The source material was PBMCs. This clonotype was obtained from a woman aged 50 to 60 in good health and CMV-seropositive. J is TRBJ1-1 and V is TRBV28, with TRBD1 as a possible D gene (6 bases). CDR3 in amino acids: CASSLVQGNTEAFF. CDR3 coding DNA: TGTGCCAGCAGTTTAGTACAGGGAAACACTGAAGCTTTCTTT.